This T cell receptor beta chain was observed in a study of cytomegalovirus exposure and HLA in healthy donors. Across the whole study: Findings of an earlier analysis included 117 million unique TCR beta sequences from about 180 million T cells.

Researchers ran the PCR with 60 Vbeta and 13 Jbeta primers. The data were produced by immunoSEQ multiplex PCR, yet TCRdb's version contains in-frame clones alone and is incomplete. The data hold over 150,000 clones, with approximately 88% observed a single time. The germline gives CDR1 SGHDT, CDR2 YYEEEE. V shed 0 bases and J shed 1 base, with 8 bases lying between them. The CDR3 spans 14 residues. As regards this clone: Antigen unknown.

Regarding the study as a whole: Many donors shared some public TCRs, even though most TCR sequences were rare. The study had only CMV serostatus as immune exposure information.

Sequencing was performed on PBMCs. The receptor was isolated from a boy between 2 and 10 years old in good health and CMV-seronegative. The chain links TRBV5-6 to TRBJ2-7; no clear D. The CDR3 nucleotides read TGTGCCAGCAGCTTGGGTTACGGTTCCTACGAGCAGTACTTC. Its translation is CASSLGYGSYEQYF.